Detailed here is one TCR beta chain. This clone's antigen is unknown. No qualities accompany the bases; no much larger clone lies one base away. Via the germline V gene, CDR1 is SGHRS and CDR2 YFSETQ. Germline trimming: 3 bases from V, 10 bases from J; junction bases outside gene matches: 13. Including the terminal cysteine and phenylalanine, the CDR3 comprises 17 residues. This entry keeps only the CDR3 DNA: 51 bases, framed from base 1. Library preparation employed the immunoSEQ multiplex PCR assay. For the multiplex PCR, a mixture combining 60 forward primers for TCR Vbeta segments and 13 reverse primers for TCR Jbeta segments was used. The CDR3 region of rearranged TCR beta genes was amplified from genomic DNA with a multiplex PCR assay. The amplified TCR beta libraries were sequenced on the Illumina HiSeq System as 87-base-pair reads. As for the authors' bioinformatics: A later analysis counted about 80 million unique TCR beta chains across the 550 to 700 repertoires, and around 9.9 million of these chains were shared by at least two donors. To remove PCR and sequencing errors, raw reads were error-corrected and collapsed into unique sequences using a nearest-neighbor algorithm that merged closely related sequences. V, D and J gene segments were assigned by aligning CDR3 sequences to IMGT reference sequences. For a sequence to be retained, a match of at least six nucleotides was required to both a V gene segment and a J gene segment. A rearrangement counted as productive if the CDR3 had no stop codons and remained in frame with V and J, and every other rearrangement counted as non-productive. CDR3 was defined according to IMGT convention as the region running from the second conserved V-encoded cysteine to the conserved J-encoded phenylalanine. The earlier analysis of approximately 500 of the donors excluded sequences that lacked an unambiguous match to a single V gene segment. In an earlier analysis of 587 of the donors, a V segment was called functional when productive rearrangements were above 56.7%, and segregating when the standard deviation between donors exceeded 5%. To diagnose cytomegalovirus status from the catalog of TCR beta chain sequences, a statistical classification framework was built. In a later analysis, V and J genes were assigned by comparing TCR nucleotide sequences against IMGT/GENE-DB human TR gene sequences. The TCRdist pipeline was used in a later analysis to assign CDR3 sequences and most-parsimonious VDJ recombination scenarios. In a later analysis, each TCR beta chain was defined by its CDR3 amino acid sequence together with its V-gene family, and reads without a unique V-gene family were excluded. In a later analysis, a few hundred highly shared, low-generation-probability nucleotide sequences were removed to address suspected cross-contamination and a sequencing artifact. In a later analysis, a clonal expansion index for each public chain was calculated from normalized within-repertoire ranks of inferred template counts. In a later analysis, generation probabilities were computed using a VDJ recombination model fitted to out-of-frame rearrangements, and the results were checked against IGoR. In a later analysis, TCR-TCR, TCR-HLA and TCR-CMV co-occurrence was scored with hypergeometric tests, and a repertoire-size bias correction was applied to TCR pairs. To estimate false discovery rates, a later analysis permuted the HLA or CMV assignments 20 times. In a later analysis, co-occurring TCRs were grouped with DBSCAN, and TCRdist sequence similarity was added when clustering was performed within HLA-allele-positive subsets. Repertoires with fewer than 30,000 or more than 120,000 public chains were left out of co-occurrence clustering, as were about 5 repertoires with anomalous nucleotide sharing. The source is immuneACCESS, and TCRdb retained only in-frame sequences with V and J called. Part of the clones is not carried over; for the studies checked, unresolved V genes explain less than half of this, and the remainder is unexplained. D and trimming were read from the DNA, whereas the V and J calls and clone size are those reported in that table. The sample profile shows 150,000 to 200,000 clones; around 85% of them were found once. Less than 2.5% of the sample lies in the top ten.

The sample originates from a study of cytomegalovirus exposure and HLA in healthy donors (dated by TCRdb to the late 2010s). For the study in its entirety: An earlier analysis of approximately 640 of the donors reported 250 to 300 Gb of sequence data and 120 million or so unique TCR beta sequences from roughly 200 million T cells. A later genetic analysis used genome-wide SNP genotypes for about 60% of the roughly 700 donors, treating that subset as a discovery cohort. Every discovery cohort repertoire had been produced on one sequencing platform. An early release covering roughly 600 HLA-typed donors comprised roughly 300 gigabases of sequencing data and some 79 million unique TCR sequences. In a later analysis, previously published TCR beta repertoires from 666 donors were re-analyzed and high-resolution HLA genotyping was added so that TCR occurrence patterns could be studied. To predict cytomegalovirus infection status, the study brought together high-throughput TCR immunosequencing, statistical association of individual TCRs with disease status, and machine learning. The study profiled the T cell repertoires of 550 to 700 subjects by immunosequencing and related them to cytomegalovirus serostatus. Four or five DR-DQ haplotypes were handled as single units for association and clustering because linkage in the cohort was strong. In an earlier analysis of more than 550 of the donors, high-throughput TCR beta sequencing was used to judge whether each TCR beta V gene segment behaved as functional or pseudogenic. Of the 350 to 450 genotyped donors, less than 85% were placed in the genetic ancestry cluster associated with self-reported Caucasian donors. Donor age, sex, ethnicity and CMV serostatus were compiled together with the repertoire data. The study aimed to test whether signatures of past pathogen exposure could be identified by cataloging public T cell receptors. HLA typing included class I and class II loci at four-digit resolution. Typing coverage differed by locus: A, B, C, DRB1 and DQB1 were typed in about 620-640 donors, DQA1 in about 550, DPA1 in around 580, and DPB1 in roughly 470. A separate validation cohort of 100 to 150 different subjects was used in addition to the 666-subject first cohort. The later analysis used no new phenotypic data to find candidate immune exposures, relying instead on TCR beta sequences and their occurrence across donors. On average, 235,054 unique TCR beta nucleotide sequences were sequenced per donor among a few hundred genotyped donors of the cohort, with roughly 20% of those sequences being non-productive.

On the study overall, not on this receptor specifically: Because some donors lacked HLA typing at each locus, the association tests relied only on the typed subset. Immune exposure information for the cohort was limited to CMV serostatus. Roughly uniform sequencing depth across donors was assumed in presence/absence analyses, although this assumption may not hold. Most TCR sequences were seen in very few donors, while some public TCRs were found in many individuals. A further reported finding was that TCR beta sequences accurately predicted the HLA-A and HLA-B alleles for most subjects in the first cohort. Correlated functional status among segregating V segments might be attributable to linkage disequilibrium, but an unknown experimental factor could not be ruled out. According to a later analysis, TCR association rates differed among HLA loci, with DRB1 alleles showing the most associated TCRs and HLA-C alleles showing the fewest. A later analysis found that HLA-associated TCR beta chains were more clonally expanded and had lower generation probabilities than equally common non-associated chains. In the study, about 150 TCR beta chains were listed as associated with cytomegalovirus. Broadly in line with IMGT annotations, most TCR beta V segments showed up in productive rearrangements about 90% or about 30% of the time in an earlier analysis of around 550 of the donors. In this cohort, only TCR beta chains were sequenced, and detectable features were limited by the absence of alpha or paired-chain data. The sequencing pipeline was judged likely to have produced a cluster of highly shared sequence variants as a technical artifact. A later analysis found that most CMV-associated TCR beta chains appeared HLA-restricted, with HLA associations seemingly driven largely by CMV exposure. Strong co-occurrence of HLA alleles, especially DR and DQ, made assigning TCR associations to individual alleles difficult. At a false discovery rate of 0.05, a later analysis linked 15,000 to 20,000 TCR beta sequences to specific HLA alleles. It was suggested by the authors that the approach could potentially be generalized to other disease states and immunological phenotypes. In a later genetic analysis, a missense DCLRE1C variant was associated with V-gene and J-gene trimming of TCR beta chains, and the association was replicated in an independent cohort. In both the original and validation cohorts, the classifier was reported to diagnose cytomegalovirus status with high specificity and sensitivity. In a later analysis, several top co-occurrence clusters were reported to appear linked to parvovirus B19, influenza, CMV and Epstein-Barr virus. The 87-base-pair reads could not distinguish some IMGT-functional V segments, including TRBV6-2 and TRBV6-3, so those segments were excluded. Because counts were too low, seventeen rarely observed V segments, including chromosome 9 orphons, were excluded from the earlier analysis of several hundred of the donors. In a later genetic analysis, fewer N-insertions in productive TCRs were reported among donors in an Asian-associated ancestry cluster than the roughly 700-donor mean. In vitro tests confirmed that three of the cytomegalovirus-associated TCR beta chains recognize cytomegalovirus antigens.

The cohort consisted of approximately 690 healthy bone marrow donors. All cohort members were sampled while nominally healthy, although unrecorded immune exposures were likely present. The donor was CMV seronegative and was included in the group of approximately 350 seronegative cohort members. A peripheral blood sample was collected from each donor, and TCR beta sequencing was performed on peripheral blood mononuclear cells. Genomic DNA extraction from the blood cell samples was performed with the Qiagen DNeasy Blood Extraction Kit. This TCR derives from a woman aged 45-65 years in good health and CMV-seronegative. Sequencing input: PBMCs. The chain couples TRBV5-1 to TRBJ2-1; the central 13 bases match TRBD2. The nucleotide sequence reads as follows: TGCGCCAGCAGCTCCAGCCTTGGGACTAGCGGGATATGGGAGCAGTTCTTC. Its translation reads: CASSSSLGTSGIWEQFF. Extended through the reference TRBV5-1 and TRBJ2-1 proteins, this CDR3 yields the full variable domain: KAGVTQTPRYLIKTRGQQVTLSCSPISGHRSVSWYQQTPGQGLQFLFEYFSETQRNKGNFPGRFSGRQFSNSRSEMNVSTLELGDSALYLCASSSSLGTSGIWEQFFGPGTRLTVL.